Shown below are 21 T cell receptor beta chains from a single sample sequenced in a study of blood T cell repertoires in COVID-19. Using immunoSEQ multiplex PCR, the repertoire was profiled, and TCRdb retains in-frame clones only, with some absent. The sample lists about 210,000 clones; over 75% were seen once. Sequenced input: peripheral blood. The receptors derive from a woman between 70 and 85 years old with COVID-19, enrolled during active disease.

This rearrangement joins TRBV3-1 (or the pseudogene TRBV3-2) to TRBJ1-2; D might be TRBD1 (6 bases). The germline gives CDR1 LGHDT, CDR2 YNNKEL (reference sequence). V lost 0 bases, J lost 10 bases, and 12 bases lay in between. CDR3 size: 13 residues. The CDR3 here is CASSQDTRTAYTF. The CDR3 region has the DNA TGTGCCAGCAGCCAAGATACCCGGACAGCCTACACCTTC.

This clone has a handful of counts. The chain has TRBV5-1 and TRBJ1-5; D might be TRBD1 (6 bases). CDR1 is SGHRS and CDR2 is YFSETQ in the germline V gene. Trimming shortened V by 4 bases and J by 0 bases, and 8 bases separated the two germline ends. This CDR3 is 14 amino acids long. The CDR3 is CASSPGDSNQPQHF. CDR3 nucleotides: TGCGCCAGCAGCCCAGGGGATAGCAATCAGCCCCAGCATTTT.

V usage is TRBV6-5 and J usage is TRBJ2-1; 9 bases align to TRBD2. V lost 6 bases to trimming and J lost 2 bases; unmatched junction nucleotides: 5. Germline V gene data show CDR1 as MNHEY and CDR2 as SVGAGI. The CDR3 has 15 residues. The CDR3 region is CASRPSGTTYNEQFF. For the CDR3, the DNA is TGTGCCAGCAGGCCTAGCGGGACTACCTACAATGAGCAGTTCTTC.

The chain combines TRBV4-3 with TRBJ1-6; 7 positions agree with TRBD1. CDR3 length: 17 amino acids. Germline assignment: CDR1 LGHNA and CDR2 YSLEER. The J segment lost 7 bases and the V segment lost 3 bases, leaving 12 bases of the junction unmatched. The CDR3 sequence is CASSQDGVGGLNSPLHF. The CDR3 coding sequence is TGCGCCAGCAGCCAGGATGGGGTAGGGGGCTTGAATTCACCCCTCCACTTT.

The chain couples TRBV7-6 to TRBJ2-3, with D tentatively TRBD2 (6 bases). The CDR3 runs to 15 residues. V lost 6 bases to trimming and J lost 3 bases, with 16 bases between them. From germline, CDR1 is SGHVS and CDR2 FNYEAQ. CDR3 nucleotides: TGTGCCAGCAGTTTTTATCCGGAGGGGACAGATACGCAGTATTTT. Translation: CASSFYPEGTDTQYF.

The V call is TRBV5-1, the J call TRBJ1-1, with D uncertain. This CDR3 region has 14 residues. CDR1 SGHRS and CDR2 YFSETQ come from the germline V gene. Trimming removed 0 bases at V and 4 bases at J, with 10 bases between. DNA for the CDR3: TGCGCCAGCAGCTTGGGGCCGGCGGGCACTGAAGCTTTCTTT. Residues: CASSLGPAGTEAFF.

The rearrangement uses TRBV6-2 or TRBV6-3 and TRBJ2-5, with 8 bases identical to TRBD2. CDR1 is MNHEY, CDR2 SVGEGT, per germline. The CDR3 has 16 amino acids. The ends lost 6 bases at V and 4 bases at J; junction bases unmatched: 13. The CDR3 coding sequence is TGTGCCAGCAGCCGGACGGCAGGGGCGGGGGGAGAGACCCAGTACTTC. It encodes CASSRTAGAGGETQYF.

V and J are TRBV7-3 and TRBJ2-1; D perhaps matches TRBD2 (5 bases). Germline V gene lookup returns CDR1 SGHTA and CDR2 FQGTGA. The V end was cut by 3 bases, the J end by 0 bases, with 12 bases between. The CDR3 has 16 amino acids. The CDR3 DNA reads as TGTGCCAGCAGCTTGGGTAGCGCGTACTCCTACAATGAGCAGTTCTTC. Encoded protein: CASSLGSAYSYNEQFF.

Only one count was recorded for this clone. The J gene is TRBJ2-1, the V gene TRBV7-3; 7 bases agree with TRBD1. The CDR3 totals 15 residues. The trim removed 1 base at V and 4 bases at J, leaving 4 bases unmatched. CDR1 and CDR2 from the germline V gene are SGHTA and FQGTGA. DNA of the CDR3: TGTGCCAGCAGCTTAAGCAGGGACAGTTACAATGAGCAGTTCTTC. Protein product: CASSLSRDSYNEQFF. Full variable domain (rest looked up from reference TRBV7-3 and TRBJ2-1): GAGVSQTPSNKVTEKGKYVELRCDPISGHTALYWYRQSLGQGPEFLIYFQGTGAADDSGLPNDRFFAVRPEGSVSTLKIQRTERGDSAVYLCASSLSRDSYNEQFFGPGTRLTVL.

The V gene is TRBV4-1, the J gene TRBJ2-1, with D possibly being TRBD1 (6 bases). CDR1 is MGHRA and CDR2 is YSYEKL in the germline V gene. The CDR3 runs 15 residues. The V and J ends lost 3 bases and 4 bases respectively, with 13 bases between them. The CDR3 DNA reads as TGCGCCAGCAGCCAGCAGGACAGACTTTACAATGAGCAGTTCTTC. As protein: CASSQQDRLYNEQFF.

This clone was counted a few times. The V call is TRBV28, the J call TRBJ2-7; D call uncertain. Germline values: CDR1 MDHEN, CDR2 SYDVKM. The CDR3 loop spans 13 amino acids. With 5 bases removed from V and 5 bases from J, the gap between germline ends came to 13 bases. CDR3 nucleotides: TGTGCCAGCAGTCCCGCCGGTGTCGACGAGCAGTACTTC. This codes for CASSPAGVDEQYF.

The V gene is TRBV6-5, the J gene TRBJ1-5, with a weak D call TRBD1 (6 bases). The V gene's germline CDR1 is MNHEY and CDR2 SVGAGI. V shed 4 bases and J shed 0 bases, with 13 bases lying between them. This CDR3 is 16 amino acids long. The chain's CDR3 is CASSWPPGDSNQPQHF. The CDR3 nucleotides are TGTGCCAGCAGTTGGCCCCCAGGGGATAGCAATCAGCCCCAGCATTTT.

The CDR3 protein is CASSLSGTVGQPQHF. For the CDR3, the DNA is TGTGCCAGTAGTTTATCCGGGACAGTAGGACAGCCCCAGCATTTT. The chain uses TRBV19 and TRBJ1-5; 7 bases agree with TRBD1. From germline, CDR1 is LNHDA and CDR2 SQIVND (reference sequence). This CDR3 is built from 15 residues. The V and J ends lost 5 bases and 7 bases, in that order; junction bases with no gene match: 11.

The rearrangement uses TRBV5-1 and TRBJ2-5; 11 bases line up with TRBD2. CDR3 size: 17 residues. J lost 3 bases, V lost 4 bases, and 11 bases had no gene match. The germline V gene encodes CDR1 SGHRS and CDR2 YFSETQ. The CDR3 nucleotides are TGCGCCAGCAGCAGGACTAGCGGGCTCTTCGGGGAAGAGACCCAGTACTTC. Translation: CASSRTSGLFGEETQYF.

The chain joins TRBV30 to TRBJ1-4; TRBD1 agrees at 7 bases. Germline lookup yields CDR1 GTSNPN and CDR2 SVGIG (reference sequence). The CDR3 totals 14 residues. The V and J ends lost 0 bases and 5 bases, in that order; junction bases with no gene match: 3. The CDR3 DNA reads TGTGCCTGGAGTGTACGACAGGGCAATGAAAAACTGTTTTTT. It codes for CAWSVRQGNEKLFF.

The gene calls are TRBV19 and TRBJ1-3; tentative D call: TRBD1 (6 bases). This CDR3 is 14 amino acids long. Germline assignment: CDR1 LNHDA and CDR2 SQIVND (reference sequence). V was clipped by 6 bases and J by 4 bases, with 13 bases between them. In DNA form, the CDR3 reads TGTGCCAGTAGACTAGGGGGGGTAGGAAACACCATATATTTT. Translated: CASRLGGVGNTIYF. Based on the CDR3 plus reference TRBV19 and TRBJ1-3, the full variable domain is DGGITQSPKYLFRKEGQNVTLSCEQNLNHDAMYWYRQDPGQGLRLIYYSQIVNDFQKGDIAEGYSVSREKKESFPLTVTSAQKNPTAFYLCASRLGGVGNTIYFGEGSWLTVV.

The V gene is TRBV5-6, the J gene TRBJ1-3, with 7 bases matching TRBD1. The germline V gene encodes CDR1 SGHDT and CDR2 YYEEEE. V trimming: 4 bases; J trimming: 4 bases; junction bases outside the gene matches: 5. The CDR3 covers 14 residues. Here the CDR3 reads CASSLPGQGNTIYF. DNA of the CDR3: TGTGCCAGCAGCCTGCCGGGACAGGGAAACACCATATATTTT.

The rearrangement links TRBV10-3 to TRBJ1-1, with 7 bases matching TRBD1. Germline V gene sequence: CDR1 ENHRY, CDR2 SYGVKD. The ends lost 9 bases at V and 1 base at J; junction bases unmatched: 8. This CDR3 has 14 residues. The CDR3 sequence is CAILDGQENTEAFF. Written as DNA, the CDR3 is TGTGCCATTCTGGACGGACAGGAGAACACTGAAGCTTTCTTT.

This chain uses TRBV6-5 with TRBJ2-5; possible D gene TRBD2, 6 bases. The CDR3 contains 13 residues. Germline assignment: CDR1 MNHEY and CDR2 SVGAGI. V dropped 4 bases and J dropped 5 bases, with 11 bases sitting between them. The CDR3 coding sequence is TGTGCCAGCAGTTTTCGGGGGAAGGAGACCCAGTACTTC. Amino acids: CASSFRGKETQYF.

V and J are TRBV29-1 and TRBJ2-1; 9 bases line up with TRBD2. The CDR3 sequence is 12 residues long. The V and J ends lost 4 bases and 7 bases, in that order; junction bases with no gene match: 2. Germline assignment: CDR1 SQVTM and CDR2 ANQGSEA. The CDR3 protein is CSVGLAGNEQFF. The CDR3, as DNA: TGCAGCGTTGGTCTAGCGGGAAATGAGCAGTTCTTC.

The chain links TRBV3-1 (or the pseudogene TRBV3-2) to TRBJ1-5, with 7 bases identical to TRBD1. CDR3 length: 15 amino acids. The germline V gene encodes CDR1 LGHDT and CDR2 YNNKEL (reference sequence). Trimming cost V 3 bases and J 6 bases; bases outside gene matches: 8. CDR3 protein: CASSQSDRVSQPQHF. CDR3 DNA: TGTGCCAGCAGCCAGTCTGACAGGGTCTCTCAGCCCCAGCATTTT.